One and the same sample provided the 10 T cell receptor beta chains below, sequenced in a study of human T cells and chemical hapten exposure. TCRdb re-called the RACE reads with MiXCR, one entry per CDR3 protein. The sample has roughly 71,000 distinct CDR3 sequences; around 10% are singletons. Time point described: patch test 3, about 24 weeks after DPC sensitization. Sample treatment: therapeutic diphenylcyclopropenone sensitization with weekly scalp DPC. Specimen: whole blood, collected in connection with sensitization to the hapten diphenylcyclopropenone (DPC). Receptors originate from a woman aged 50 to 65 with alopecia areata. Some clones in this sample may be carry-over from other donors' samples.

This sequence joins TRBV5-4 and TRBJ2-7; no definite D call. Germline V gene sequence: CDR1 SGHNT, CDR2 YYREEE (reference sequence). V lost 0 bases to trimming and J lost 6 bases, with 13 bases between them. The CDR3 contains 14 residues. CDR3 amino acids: CASSLDYLEREQYF. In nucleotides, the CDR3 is TGTGCCAGCAGCTTGGATTACCTGGAACGCGAGCAGTACTTC.

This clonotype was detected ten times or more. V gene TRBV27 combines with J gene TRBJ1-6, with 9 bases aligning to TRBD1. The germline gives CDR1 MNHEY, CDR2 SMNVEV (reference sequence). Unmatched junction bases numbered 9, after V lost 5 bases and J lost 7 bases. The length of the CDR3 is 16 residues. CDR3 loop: CASSPPTGGPNSPLHF. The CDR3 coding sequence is TGTGCCAGCAGTCCCCCGACAGGGGGTCCCAATTCACCCCTCCACTTT.

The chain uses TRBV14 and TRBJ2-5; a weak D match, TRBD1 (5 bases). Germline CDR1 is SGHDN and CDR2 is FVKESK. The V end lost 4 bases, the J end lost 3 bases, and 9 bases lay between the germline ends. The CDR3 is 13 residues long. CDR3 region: CASSRGAEETQYF. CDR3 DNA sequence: TGTGCCAGCAGCCGGGGCGCCGAAGAGACCCAGTACTTC. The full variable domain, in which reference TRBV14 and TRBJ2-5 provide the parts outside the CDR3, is EAGVTQFPSHSVIEKGQTVTLRCDPISGHDNLYWYRRVMGKEIKFLLHFVKESKQDESGMPNNRFLAERTGGTYSTLKVQPAELEDSGVYFCASSRGAEETQYFGPGTRLLVL.

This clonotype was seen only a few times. CDR3 residues: CAISEYLGDEQYF. Written as DNA, the CDR3 is TGTGCCATCAGTGAGTATTTGGGCGACGAGCAGTACTTC. The chain combines TRBV10-3 with TRBJ2-7; D unresolved. V lost 1 base and J 5 bases, leaving 9 bases between the germline ends. From germline, CDR1 is ENHRY and CDR2 SYGVKD. The CDR3 has 13 residues.

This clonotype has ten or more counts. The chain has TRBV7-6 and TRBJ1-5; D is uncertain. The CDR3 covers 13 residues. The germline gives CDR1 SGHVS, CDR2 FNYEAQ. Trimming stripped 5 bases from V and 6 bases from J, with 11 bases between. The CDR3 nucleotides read TGTGCCAGCAGCCCCCCAATTGTTCAGCCCCAGCATTTT. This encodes CASSPPIVQPQHF. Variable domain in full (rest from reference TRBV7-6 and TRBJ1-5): GAGVSQSPRYKVTKRGQDVALRCDPISGHVSLYWYRQALGQGPEFLTYFNYEAQQDKSGLPNDRFSAERPEGSISTLTIQRTEQRDSAMYRCASSPPIVQPQHFGDGTRLSIL.

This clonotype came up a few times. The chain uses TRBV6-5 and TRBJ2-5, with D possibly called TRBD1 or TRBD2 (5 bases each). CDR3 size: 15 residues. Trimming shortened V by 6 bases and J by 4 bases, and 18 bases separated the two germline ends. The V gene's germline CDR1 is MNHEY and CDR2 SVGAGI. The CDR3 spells CASSSNGGGAETQYF. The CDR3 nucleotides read TGTGCCAGCAGCTCCAATGGTGGGGGAGCAGAGACCCAGTACTTC.

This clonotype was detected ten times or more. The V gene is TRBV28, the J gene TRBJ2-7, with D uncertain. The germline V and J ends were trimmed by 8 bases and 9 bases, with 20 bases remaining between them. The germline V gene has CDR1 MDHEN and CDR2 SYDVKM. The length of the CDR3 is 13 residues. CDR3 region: CASLTGQLRRQYF. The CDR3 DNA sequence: TGTGCCAGCTTAACCGGGCAACTTCGGAGGCAGTACTTC.

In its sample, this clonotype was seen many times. The CDR3 nucleotides read TGTGCCAGCAGCTTACAAGGGCTGCAGGCCAACGTCCTGACTTTC. Its protein product is CASSLQGLQANVLTF. The chain is built from TRBV7-9 and TRBJ2-6; D is unclear. V was pared by 2 bases and J by 6 bases, with 11 bases between. The CDR3 runs to 15 residues. Germline V gene lookup returns CDR1 SEHNR and CDR2 FQNEAQ (reference sequence). Supplemented by reference TRBV7-9 and TRBJ2-6, the full variable domain reads DTGVSQNPRHKITKRGQNVTFRCDPISEHNRLYWYRQTLGQGPEFLTYFQNEAQLEKSRLLSDRFSAERPKGSFSTLEIQRTEQGDSAMYLCASSLQGLQANVLTFGAGSRLTVL.

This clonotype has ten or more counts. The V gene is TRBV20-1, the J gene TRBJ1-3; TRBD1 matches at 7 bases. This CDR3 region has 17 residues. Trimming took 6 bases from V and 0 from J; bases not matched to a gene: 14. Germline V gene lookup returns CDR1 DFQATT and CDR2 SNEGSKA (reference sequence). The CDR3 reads CSAPRGQGTSSGNTIYF. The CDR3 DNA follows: TGCAGTGCCCCGAGGGGGCAGGGGACAAGCTCTGGAAACACCATATATTTT.

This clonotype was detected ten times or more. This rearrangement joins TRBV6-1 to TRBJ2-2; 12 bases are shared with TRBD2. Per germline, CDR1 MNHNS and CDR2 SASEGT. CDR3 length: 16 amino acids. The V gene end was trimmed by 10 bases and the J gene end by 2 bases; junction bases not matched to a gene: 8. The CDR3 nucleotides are TGTGCCACCGAATCAGGACTAGCGGGAAACACCGGGGAGCTGTTTTTT. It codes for CATESGLAGNTGELFF.